This TCR beta chain derives from a study of beta chain features in type 1 diabetes. Study conclusions and caveats: Sampled from patients, naive, central memory and Treg TCRB repertoires appeared more similar than those sampled from healthy donors. There were fewer insertions and more deletions at the VDJ junctions of type 1 diabetes patients. Because the template was cDNA, high-expressing cells might be over-represented. Across all four CD4+ subsets, people with type 1 diabetes showed modestly shorter TCRB CDR3s.

Expressed TCRB transcripts were sequenced, since all the RNA that had been isolated was reverse transcribed. The data were produced by immunoSEQ multiplex PCR, yet TCRdb's version contains in-frame clones alone and is incomplete. This sample carries about 150,000 clones, 7.8% of them seen once, and the ten largest clones take about 0.9%. The CDR3 has 17 amino acids. V lost 7 bases, J lost 0 bases, and 21 bases lay in between. Germline V gives CDR1 LNHDA, CDR2 SQIVND (reference sequence). This clone was found a few times. Its antigen remains unknown. This clonotype was sampled from a woman between 40 and 55 years old with type 1 diabetes. This chain connects TRBV19 to TRBJ1-1; TRBD1 might be the D (6 bases). The sequencing sample was made of central memory CD4+ T cells from blood. The CDR3 protein is CASIPAGQPAMNTEAFF. CDR3 nucleotides: TGTGCCAGTATCCCAGCTGGACAGCCAGCTATGAACACTGAAGCTTTCTTT.